The 30 T cell receptor beta chains below all came from one sample that was sequenced in a study of blood T cell repertoires in COVID-19. Method: immunoSEQ multiplex PCR; TCRdb's copy keeps in-frame clones and lacks some. Seen here are about 94,000 clones, about 80% observed once, and the top ten hold 15% to 20%. The sample was peripheral blood. All receptors derive from a human donor in a cohort sampled during active COVID-19.

There are a few counts of this clone. The CDR3 spells CASSSSSYEQYF. As DNA, the CDR3 is TGTGCCAGCAGTTCCAGCTCCTACGAGCAGTACTTC. The chain employs TRBV7-9 and TRBJ2-7; D not resolved. In germline, CDR1 is SEHNR, CDR2 FQNEAQ (reference sequence). CDR3 size: 12 residues. The V and J ends lost 6 bases and 0 bases respectively, with 6 bases between them.

The gene calls are TRBV5-1 and TRBJ2-1; maybe TRBD1 (6 bases). The CDR3 runs to 16 residues. Germline-derived CDR1 and CDR2 are SGHRS and YFSETQ. The V end lost 4 bases, the J end lost 9 bases, and 23 bases lay between the germline ends. The CDR3, as DNA: TGCGCCAGCAGCGGGGGCGGCAGGGGCCGGTCGCGTGAGCAGTTCTTC. It yields the protein CASSGGGRGRSREQFF.

The rearrangement links TRBV7-6 to TRBJ2-7; 10 bases map to TRBD1. Unmatched junction bases numbered 18, after V lost 7 bases and J lost 12 bases. Germline V gene lookup returns CDR1 SGHVS and CDR2 FNYEAQ. This CDR3 region has 15 residues. CDR3 amino acids: CASTLTPGQGSFVYF. CDR3 nucleotide sequence: TGTGCCAGCACACTAACTCCGGGACAGGGGTCCTTTGTGTACTTC.

The gene calls are TRBV7-2 and TRBJ2-7, with 7 bases lining up with TRBD1. The length of the CDR3 is 15 residues. Germline lookup yields CDR1 SGHTA and CDR2 FQGNSA. J gave up 4 bases and V 0 bases, and 6 bases lay outside the gene matches. For the CDR3, the DNA is TGTGCCAGCAGCTTAGCAATAGGGACAGATTACGAGCAGTACTTC. This sequence encodes CASSLAIGTDYEQYF.

The chain joins TRBV29-1 to TRBJ1-1; D gene ambiguous. This CDR3 spans 11 amino acids. The V gene's germline CDR1 is SQVTM and CDR2 ANQGSEA. Trimming cost V 5 bases and J 6 bases, with 10 bases left between them. DNA for the CDR3: TGCAGCGTTTATGGAGGACCTGAAGCTTTCTTT. Translated: CSVYGGPEAFF.

The V and J genes are TRBV11-2 and TRBJ2-1; D unclear. CDR1 is SGHAT, CDR2 FQNNGV, per germline. The CDR3 sequence is 15 residues long. V was shortened by 1 base and J by 3 bases, with 10 bases between the two germline ends. Here the CDR3 reads CASSLVVASYNEQFF. CDR3 nucleotide sequence: TGTGCCAGCAGCTTAGTTGTAGCCAGCTACAATGAGCAGTTCTTC.

This chain joins TRBV5-6 and TRBJ1-6; no clear D. Germline loops: CDR1 SGHDT, CDR2 YYEEEE. The V end was cut by 1 base, the J end by 8 bases, with 7 bases between. CDR3 length: 13 amino acids. In nucleotides, the CDR3 is TGTGCCAGCAGCTTGAGCGGGGATTCACCCCTCCACTTT. Protein sequence: CASSLSGDSPLHF. The full variable domain, completed using reference TRBV5-6 and TRBJ1-6, is DAGVTQSPTHLIKTRGQQVTLRCSPKSGHDTVSWYQQALGQGPQFIFQYYEEEERQRGNFPDRFSGHQFPNYSSELNVNALLLGDSALYLCASSLSGDSPLHFGNGTRLTVT.

V gene TRBV30 combines with J gene TRBJ2-7; the D gene is possibly TRBD2 (5 bases). The CDR3 spans 13 residues. Trimming left V 6 bases short and J 6 bases short, with 18 bases between. Germline assignment: CDR1 GTSNPN and CDR2 SVGIG (reference sequence). The CDR3 DNA reads TGTGCCTGTACCGGGATCACCTATACCGAGCAGTACTTC. Its translation: CACTGITYTEQYF.

The V call is TRBV23-1, the J call TRBJ2-1, with 12 positions matching TRBD2. Being an ORF, TRBV23-1 has a function that is uncertain. J was trimmed by 7 bases and V by 11 bases; bases with no gene match: 12. The CDR3 is 15 residues long. CDR3 sequence: CARPPRTSGANEQFF. CDR3 bases: TGCGCCCGCCCCCCCAGGACTAGCGGGGCAAATGAGCAGTTCTTC.

This chain connects TRBV7-2 to TRBJ2-7; 7 nucleotides agree with TRBD2. The CDR3 contains 15 residues. With 8 bases clipped from V and 3 bases from J, the junction kept 13 bases outside the gene matches. Germline loops: CDR1 SGHTA, CDR2 FQGNSA. The CDR3 loop is CASAKGPAGYYEQYF. Written as DNA, the CDR3 is TGTGCCAGCGCCAAGGGACCAGCGGGGTACTACGAGCAGTACTTC.

The chain couples TRBV4-2 to TRBJ2-6; 10 bases match TRBD2. The CDR3 is made up of 21 amino acids. In germline, CDR1 is LGHNA, CDR2 YNFKEQ. V lost 1 base to trimming and J lost 3 bases; unmatched junction nucleotides: 15. CDR3 sequence: CASSQVMESGRVHFGANVLTF. The CDR3 DNA reads TGTGCCAGCAGCCAAGTGATGGAGAGCGGGAGGGTCCACTTTGGGGCCAACGTCCTGACTTTC.

In its sample, this clone was seen once. The chain uses TRBV14 and TRBJ1-2; 9 positions match TRBD1. V dropped 6 bases and J dropped 4; count of bases not matched to a gene: 9. Germline V gives CDR1 SGHDN, CDR2 FVKESK. The CDR3 consists of 15 residues. In nucleotides, the CDR3 is TGTGCCAGCAGACCACCGGGACAGGGTTCCTATGGCTACACCTTC. It is translated as CASRPPGQGSYGYTF.

V is TRBV18 and J is TRBJ1-3, with D perhaps matching TRBD1 (6 bases). Per the germline V gene, CDR1 is KGHSH and CDR2 is LQKENI. This CDR3 has 14 amino acids. With 7 bases removed from V and 0 bases from J, the gap between germline ends came to 10 bases. The CDR3 DNA is TGTGCCAGCTTACAGGACAGCTCTGGAAACACCATATATTTT. Translation: CASLQDSSGNTIYF.

V is TRBV18 and J is TRBJ1-3; D is unclear. This CDR3 contains 17 residues. Germline V lookup: CDR1 KGHSH, CDR2 LQKENI. V was pared by 2 bases and J by 2 bases, with 16 bases between. CDR3 sequence: CASSPIGSLKTGNTIYF. For the CDR3, the DNA is TGTGCCAGCTCACCAATCGGGAGCCTTAAGACTGGAAACACCATATATTTT.

V and J are TRBV6-4 and TRBJ2-7; 8 bases match TRBD1. V lost 6 bases and J lost 2; bases outside the gene matches: 15. Germline V CDR1 and CDR2: MRHNA, SNTAGT. The CDR3 contains 17 residues. Here the CDR3 reads CASSNTPRTGMTYEQYF. CDR3 nucleotide sequence: TGTGCCAGCAGCAATACCCCCAGGACAGGGATGACCTACGAGCAGTACTTC.

The V and J genes are TRBV28 and TRBJ1-2; TRBD1 agrees at 7 bases. V dropped 5 bases and J dropped 6; count of bases not matched to a gene: 18. CDR1 and CDR2 (germline): MDHEN, SYDVKM. The CDR3 runs 17 residues. CDR3 nucleotides: TGTGCCAGCAGTACTGCCGGAACAGGGGCCGAAAGGGATGGCTACACCTTC. This translates into CASSTAGTGAERDGYTF.

The CDR3 sequence: CASSWSARGNTEAFF. CDR3 coding DNA: TGCGCCAGCAGCTGGTCGGCAAGAGGGAACACTGAAGCTTTCTTT. This rearrangement joins TRBV5-1 to TRBJ1-1; D gene unclear. V was shortened by 3 bases and J by 1 base, with 13 bases between the two germline ends. This CDR3 has 15 amino acids. Germline V gives CDR1 SGHRS, CDR2 YFSETQ.

This clone came up a few times. The chain has TRBV7-3 and TRBJ2-7, with TRBD2 matching over 7 bases. This CDR3 comprises 13 residues. V lost 5 bases and J lost 5; bases outside the gene matches: 6. CDR1 and CDR2 (germline): SGHTA, FQGTGA. CDR3 region: CASSLSGSDEQYF. For the CDR3, the DNA is TGTGCCAGCAGCCTTAGCGGGTCGGACGAGCAGTACTTC. Full variable domain (outside the CDR3, taken from reference TRBV7-3 and TRBJ2-7): GAGVSQTPSNKVTEKGKYVELRCDPISGHTALYWYRQSLGQGPEFLIYFQGTGAADDSGLPNDRFFAVRPEGSVSTLKIQRTERGDSAVYLCASSLSGSDEQYFGPGTRLTVT.

To note about this clone: Other DNA sequences within the sample encode an identical CDR3. The chain carries TRBV19 and TRBJ1-5, with D possibly TRBD1 on 6 matching bases. Germline V lookup: CDR1 LNHDA, CDR2 SQIVND (reference sequence). The germline V and J ends were trimmed by 0 bases and 7 bases, with 13 bases remaining between them. This CDR3 is built from 15 residues. CDR3 in DNA: TGTGCCAGTAGTATAGAACAGGGACGGTCCCAGCCCCAGCATTTT. Encoded protein: CASSIEQGRSQPQHF.

The chain links TRBV7-8 to TRBJ2-7; possibly TRBD2 for D (7 bases). CDR3 length: 16 amino acids. The germline gives CDR1 SGHVS, CDR2 FQNEAQ. Trimming pared 1 base from V and 4 bases from J, leaving 17 bases between. CDR3 in DNA: TGTGCCAGCAGCTTAGAGGGGGGGTCGAGGAAATACGAGCAGTACTTC. It translates to CASSLEGGSRKYEQYF.

The sample holds one count of this clone. V usage is TRBV5-1 and J usage is TRBJ2-5; 8 nucleotides match TRBD1. The J segment lost 5 bases and the V segment lost 3 bases, leaving 15 bases of the junction unmatched. The CDR3 sequence is 17 residues long. Germline loops: CDR1 SGHRS, CDR2 YFSETQ. CDR3 residues: CASSWRPGTGWEETQYF. The CDR3 coding sequence is TGCGCCAGCAGCTGGCGTCCCGGGACAGGATGGGAGGAGACCCAGTACTTC.

The gene calls are TRBV7-6 and TRBJ2-1, with 8 bases fitting TRBD2. Germline V gene data show CDR1 as SGHVS and CDR2 as FNYEAQ. The CDR3 totals 18 residues. Trimming cost V 3 bases and J 0 bases; bases outside gene matches: 10. CDR3 loop: CASSLRPWTSNSYNEQFF. Here the CDR3 DNA reads TGTGCCAGCAGCTTGAGGCCCTGGACTAGCAACTCCTACAATGAGCAGTTCTTC. The full variable domain, in which reference TRBV7-6 and TRBJ2-1 provide the parts outside the CDR3, is GAGVSQSPRYKVTKRGQDVALRCDPISGHVSLYWYRQALGQGPEFLTYFNYEAQQDKSGLPNDRFSAERPEGSISTLTIQRTEQRDSAMYRCASSLRPWTSNSYNEQFFGPGTRLTVL.

The rearrangement joins TRBV30 to TRBJ1-2, with D possibly TRBD1 on 5 matching bases. Looked up from germline, CDR1 is GTSNPN and CDR2 is SVGIG (reference sequence). V gave up 3 bases and J gave up 8 bases, with 13 bases separating them. The CDR3 loop spans 12 amino acids. CDR3 sequence (DNA): TGTGCCTGGAGGGGGGGGTCCTTCGGCTACACCTTC. This gives the protein CAWRGGSFGYTF.

The gene calls are TRBV27 and TRBJ2-7; the D gene is possibly TRBD1 (5 bases). This CDR3 region has 12 residues. CDR1 MNHEY and CDR2 SMNVEV come from the germline V gene (reference sequence). V was shortened by 3 bases and J by 6 bases, with 9 bases between the two germline ends. This CDR3 reads CASSFARGEQYF. The CDR3 DNA sequence: TGTGCCAGCAGTTTTGCAAGGGGCGAGCAGTACTTC.

This clone was observed once. The chain employs TRBV27 and TRBJ2-2; 7 nucleotides match TRBD2. Trimming took 3 bases from V and 2 from J; bases not matched to a gene: 3. Looked up from germline, CDR1 is MNHEY and CDR2 is SMNVEV (reference sequence). The CDR3 extends over 15 amino acids. The CDR3 protein is CASSFRGSNTGELFF. The DNA of the CDR3 is TGTGCCAGCAGTTTCCGCGGGAGCAACACCGGGGAGCTGTTTTTT.

The rearrangement links TRBV28 to TRBJ1-1; 10 nucleotides match TRBD1. Per germline, CDR1 MDHEN and CDR2 SYDVKM. J gave up 1 base and V 4 bases, and 3 bases lay outside the gene matches. The CDR3 contains 15 residues. In nucleotides, the CDR3 is TGTGCCAGCAGTTCAGGACAGGGGGGGAACACTGAAGCTTTCTTT. Encoded protein: CASSSGQGGNTEAFF.

The V and J genes are TRBV28 and TRBJ2-2; no definite D call. CDR1 is MDHEN, CDR2 SYDVKM, per germline. The CDR3 is 13 amino acids. Trimming removed 5 bases from V and 6 bases from J, with 10 bases in between. CDR3 amino acids: CASSLGMPGELFF. CDR3 sequence (DNA): TGTGCCAGCAGTCTAGGAATGCCCGGGGAGCTGTTTTTT.

This sequence joins TRBV5-6 and TRBJ2-2, with a tentative D call TRBD2 (6 bases). The CDR3 is made up of 15 amino acids. Germline V gene lookup returns CDR1 SGHDT and CDR2 YYEEEE. Trimming stripped 3 bases from V and 2 bases from J, with 11 bases between. CDR3 loop: CASSYSGTNTGELFF. CDR3 nucleotides: TGTGCCAGCAGCTATAGCGGAACCAACACCGGGGAGCTGTTTTTT.

This CDR3 reads CASSPPSARGSNEQYF. The CDR3 DNA reads TGTGCCAGCTCACCACCGAGCGCCAGGGGATCGAACGAGCAGTACTTC. The chain is built from TRBV18 and TRBJ2-7; the D gene is possibly TRBD1 (6 bases). V lost 0 bases to trimming and J lost 5 bases, with 17 bases between them. The CDR3 sequence is 16 residues long. CDR1 is KGHSH and CDR2 is LQKENI in the germline V gene.

The rearrangement uses TRBV18 and TRBJ2-5; maybe TRBD1 (7 bases). The V gene lost 2 bases and the J gene lost 5 bases, with 15 bases spanning the gap. The germline V gene encodes CDR1 KGHSH and CDR2 LQKENI. This CDR3 contains 15 residues. DNA of the CDR3: TGTGCCAGCTCACCAGGGAGGCAGGGGGAGGAGACCCAGTACTTC. Amino acids: CASSPGRQGEETQYF.